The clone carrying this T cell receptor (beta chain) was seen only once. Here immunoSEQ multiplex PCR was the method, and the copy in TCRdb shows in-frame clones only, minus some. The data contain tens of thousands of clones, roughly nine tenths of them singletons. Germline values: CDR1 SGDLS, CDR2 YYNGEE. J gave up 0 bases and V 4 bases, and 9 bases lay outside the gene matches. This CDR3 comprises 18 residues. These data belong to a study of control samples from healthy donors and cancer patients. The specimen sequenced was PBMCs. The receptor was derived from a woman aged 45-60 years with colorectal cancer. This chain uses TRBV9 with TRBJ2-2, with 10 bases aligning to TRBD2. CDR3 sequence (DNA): TGTGCCAGCAGCTCCGGACTAGCGGTCGACGCGAACACCGGGGAGCTGTTTTTT. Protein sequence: CASSSGLAVDANTGELFF.